What follows are 25 T cell receptor beta chains derived from one specimen sequenced in a study of Graves' ophthalmopathy and Graves' hyperthyroidism. RNA transcripts served as template for amplifying TCR beta CDR3 sequences. RT-PCR with HTBI primers came first, then second-round multiplex PCR. MiXCR was run by TCRdb on the multiplex PCR reads, yielding one entry per CDR3 protein. This table has about 550,000 distinct CDR3 sequences, just under 40% appearing once. The source material was peripheral blood or thyroid tissue (not recorded which). The receptors originated from an adult man with Graves' hyperthyroidism.

The chain recombines TRBV10-3 with TRBJ2-7, with D possibly matching TRBD1 (7 bases). There are 17 residues in the CDR3. The V gene's germline CDR1 is ENHRY and CDR2 SYGVKD. V lost 2 bases to trimming and J lost 0 bases, with 17 bases between them. The CDR3 reads CAISEIFGGTASYEQYF. For the CDR3, the DNA is TGTGCCATCAGTGAGATCTTCGGCGGGACAGCCTCCTACGAGCAGTACTTC.

The chain couples TRBV29-1 to TRBJ2-7; the D gene is possibly TRBD1 (6 bases). There are 12 residues in the CDR3. In germline, CDR1 is SQVTM, CDR2 ANQGSEA. V was trimmed by 6 bases and J by 5 bases, leaving 14 bases between them. This CDR3 reads CSVAGVADEQYF. The DNA for the CDR3 is TGCAGCGTGGCAGGGGTCGCCGACGAGCAGTACTTC.

This clonotype was detected once. The CDR3 is CASSPRSATTTDTQYF. CDR3 coding DNA: TGTGCCAGCAGTCCCAGGAGCGCGACCACAACAGATACGCAGTATTTT. The chain is built from TRBV7-9 and TRBJ2-3; no definite D call. Between the trimmed V and J ends, which lost 6 bases and 3 bases, there was a span of 19 bases. The CDR3 contains 16 residues. Germline lookup yields CDR1 SEHNR and CDR2 FQNEAQ (reference sequence).

The chain recombines TRBV7-8 with TRBJ2-7, with 10 bases lining up with TRBD2. Germline CDR1 reads SGHVS; CDR2 reads FQNEAQ. The CDR3 is made up of 17 amino acids. V lost 6 bases and J lost 3; bases outside the gene matches: 14. CDR3 nucleotides: TGTGCCAGCAGTGAATCCCCTTCTAGCGGGGGTCTCTACGAGCAGTACTTC. Protein sequence: CASSESPSSGGLYEQYF.

The CDR3 protein is CSSPGQGDYGYTF. In nucleotides, the CDR3 is TGCAGCAGTCCAGGACAGGGGGACTATGGCTACACCTTC. The chain uses TRBV29-1 and TRBJ1-2, with 10 bases aligning to TRBD1. This CDR3 region has 13 residues. Trimming took 8 bases from V and 3 from J; bases not matched to a gene: 6. Germline V gene sequence: CDR1 SQVTM, CDR2 ANQGSEA.

This clonotype was detected ten times or more. The chain carries TRBV19 and TRBJ1-2; 10 nucleotides agree with TRBD1. CDR1 LNHDA and CDR2 SQIVND come from the germline V gene (reference sequence). J was trimmed by 7 bases and V by 9 bases; bases with no gene match: 11. CDR3 length: 14 residues. CDR3 DNA: TGTGCCAGCACGGGACAGGGGACACAGTCTGGCTACACCTTC. Translating it yields CASTGQGTQSGYTF.

A remark on this clonotype: The CDR3 carries no conserved terminal phenylalanine or tryptophan, so it likely arises from a read error. This sequence joins TRBV4-3 and TRBJ1-1; possibly TRBD1 for D (5 bases). The CDR3 runs to 15 residues. Germline CDR1 reads LGHNA; CDR2 reads YSLEER. The ends were cut back, 0 bases at V and 3 bases at J, with 11 bases in the middle. The CDR3 DNA follows: TGCGCCAGCAGCCAAGATAGGGGAGCCTACACTGAAGCTTTCCTT. This codes for CASSQDRGAYTEAFL.

This clonotype showed up just a few times. The chain is built from TRBV7-2 and TRBJ2-1, with 8 bases identical to TRBD2. The CDR3 spans 15 residues. Germline V gives CDR1 SGHTA, CDR2 FQGNSA. V was clipped by 2 bases and J by 9 bases; unmatched bases: 9. The CDR3 bases are TGTGCCAGCAGCTTATGGGTTCGGGAGGGCGGTGAGCAGTTCTTC. This encodes CASSLWVREGGEQFF.

The rearrangement uses TRBV7-2 and TRBJ2-7; TRBD2 agrees at 10 bases. Unmatched junction bases numbered 6, after V lost 3 bases and J lost 1 base. Germline V CDR1 and CDR2: SGHTA, FQGNSA. The CDR3 length is 16 residues. The DNA of the CDR3 is TGTGCCAGCAGCTTTCATCTAGCGGGGGAATCCTACGAGCAGTACTTC. Translated: CASSFHLAGESYEQYF.

This clonotype appeared many times. The chain joins TRBV5-8 to TRBJ2-7; D remains ambiguous. This CDR3 contains 14 residues. The V and J ends lost 1 base and 6 bases respectively, with 14 bases between them. Germline CDR1 reads SGHTS; CDR2 reads YDEGEE. The CDR3 loop reads CASSLWLVRGEQYF. CDR3 bases: TGTGCCAGCAGCTTGTGGCTTGTCCGCGGCGAGCAGTACTTC.

V is TRBV20-1 and J is TRBJ2-3, with D possibly being TRBD2 (7 bases). V lost 0 bases and J lost 0, with 28 bases in between. The germline V gene has CDR1 DFQATT and CDR2 SNEGSKA (reference sequence). The CDR3 is 21 amino acids. In DNA, the CDR3 is TGCAGTGCTAGAGATCCTCATCTGGGTGGGAGGGGGAGGGGTAGCACAGATACGCAGTATTTT. It specifies CSARDPHLGGRGRGSTDTQYF.

This chain connects TRBV24-1 to TRBJ2-1; TRBD2 aligns across 9 bases. The CDR3 is 16 amino acids. V dropped 3 bases and J dropped 2; count of bases not matched to a gene: 4. Germline lookup yields CDR1 KGHDR and CDR2 SFDVKD. The CDR3 DNA follows: TGTGCCACCAGTGATCCTAGCGGGGTCACCTACAATGAGCAGTTCTTC. Its protein is CATSDPSGVTYNEQFF.

This clonotype was observed many times. V is TRBV24-1 and J is TRBJ2-7, with a possible D match to TRBD2 (6 bases). V lost 9 bases and J lost 2, with 13 bases in between. CDR1 is KGHDR and CDR2 is SFDVKD in the germline V gene. The CDR3 contains 13 residues. CDR3 nucleotide sequence: TGTGCCACCCGGGACTCGGCCACCTACGAGCAGTACTTC. Its translation: CATRDSATYEQYF.

This clonotype was observed at least ten times. CDR3 in amino acids: CAISEGGSTEAFF. The DNA for the CDR3 is TGTGCCATCAGTGAGGGAGGGAGCACTGAAGCTTTCTTT. The chain has TRBV10-3 and TRBJ1-1; no definite D call. The germline V gene encodes CDR1 ENHRY and CDR2 SYGVKD. V lost 2 bases, J lost 4 bases, and 8 bases lay in between. The CDR3 sequence is 13 residues long.

Details on this clonotype: One base away lies a much larger clone, so this may be a sequencing read error. The CDR3 does not close with the conserved phenylalanine or tryptophan, likely indicating a read error. The chain links TRBV29-1 to TRBJ2-5; either TRBD1 or TRBD2 may fit D (5 bases each). The ends were cut back, 4 bases at V and 1 base at J, with 19 bases in the middle. CDR3 length: 16 amino acids. Germline CDR1 SQVTM, CDR2 ANQGSEA. The DNA for the CDR3 is TGCAGCGTTGGGGGGAGTGAGGGAGCCCTCCAAGAGACCCAGTACCTC. Residues: CSVGGSEGALQETQYL.

The rearrangement joins TRBV29-1 to TRBJ1-1; D is unclear. The CDR3 sequence is 13 residues long. The V gene's germline CDR1 is SQVTM and CDR2 ANQGSEA. V shed 7 bases and J shed 3 bases, with 15 bases lying between them. DNA for the CDR3: TGCAGCGCCAGTGGGCCGCGAGACACTGAAGCTTTCTTT. Translated: CSASGPRDTEAFF.

This clonotype appeared a few times. The genes are TRBV15 and TRBJ2-1, with unresolved D. Trimming cost V 5 bases and J 4 bases, with 6 bases left between them. The CDR3 is 12 residues long. Germline CDR1 and CDR2: LNHNV and YYDKDF (reference sequence). In nucleotides, the CDR3 is TGTGCCACCAGCGAAGGTTACAATGAGCAGTTCTTC. This translates into CATSEGYNEQFF.

This chain joins TRBV9 and TRBJ2-5, with D possibly being TRBD1 or TRBD2 (5 bases each). The length of the CDR3 is 14 residues. Germline V lookup: CDR1 SGDLS, CDR2 YYNGEE. Trimming removed 0 bases at V and 5 bases at J, with 11 bases between. The CDR3 coding sequence is TGTGCCAGCAGCGTAGGAGGGGACGGGGAGACCCAGTACTTC. It specifies CASSVGGDGETQYF.

This clonotype was detected many times. This chain connects TRBV7-8 to TRBJ1-4; 9 bases line up with TRBD1. This CDR3 has 14 amino acids. V was pared by 5 bases and J by 8 bases, with 6 bases of the junction left unmatched. The V gene's germline CDR1 is SGHVS and CDR2 FQNEAQ. The CDR3 region has the DNA TGTGCCAGCAGCCAGACAGGGGGAGGAGAAAAACTGTTTTTT. The encoded protein is CASSQTGGGEKLFF.

This clonotype was counted at least ten times. The chain employs TRBV7-2 and TRBJ2-2; the match to TRBD2 covers 10 bases. The germline V gene encodes CDR1 SGHTA and CDR2 FQGNSA. V trimming: 6 bases; J trimming: 6 bases; junction bases outside the gene matches: 10. The CDR3 extends over 16 amino acids. In DNA form, the CDR3 reads TGTGCCAGCAGATCACCCGGGACTAGCGTCGCCGGGGAGCTGTTTTTT. Translation: CASRSPGTSVAGELFF.

The V and J genes are TRBV20-1 and TRBJ2-7, with D perhaps being TRBD1 or TRBD2 (6 bases each). From germline, CDR1 is DFQATT and CDR2 SNEGSKA (reference sequence). Trimming took 5 bases from V and 5 from J, leaving 16 bases between them. The CDR3 length is 13 residues. CDR3 amino acids: CSAPDRRDHEQYF. The CDR3 DNA reads TGCAGTGCTCCTGACAGGAGGGACCACGAGCAGTACTTC.

The table lists this clonotype with many counts. CDR3 loop: CSARSGGAFF. In nucleotides, the CDR3 is TGCAGTGCCCGCAGCGGGGGAGCTTTCTTT. The gene calls are TRBV20-1 and TRBJ1-1, with D tentatively TRBD1 (5 bases). The CDR3 contains 10 residues. Germline CDR1 and CDR2: DFQATT and SNEGSKA (reference sequence). With 6 bases removed from V and 10 bases from J, the gap between germline ends came to 12 bases.

The rearrangement uses TRBV24-1 and TRBJ2-1; D gene unclear. CDR1 and CDR2 (germline): KGHDR, SFDVKD. Deletions cut 8 bases from V and 4 bases from J, with 8 bases between. The CDR3 sequence is 12 residues long. This CDR3 is CATKDGYNEQFF. In DNA form, the CDR3 reads TGTGCCACCAAGGACGGTTACAATGAGCAGTTCTTC.

J is TRBJ2-1 and V is TRBV20-1; TRBD2 agrees at 10 bases. Germline values: CDR1 DFQATT, CDR2 SNEGSKA (reference sequence). V lost 4 bases to trimming and J lost 2 bases; unmatched junction nucleotides: 5. The CDR3 contains 15 residues. The CDR3 DNA reads as TGCAGTGCTATCAGACTAGCGGGTGCCTACAATGAGCAGTTCTTC. Translating it yields CSAIRLAGAYNEQFF.

This clonotype came up many times. The chain combines TRBV2 with TRBJ2-2; a weak D match, TRBD1 (6 bases). CDR3 length equals 14 residues. The V gene's germline CDR1 is SNHLY and CDR2 FYNNEI. V was clipped by 9 bases and J by 5 bases, with 16 bases between them. Written as DNA, the CDR3 is TGTGCCAGTACAACAGGGTTGAGGACCGGGGAGCTGTTTTTT. Translation gives CASTTGLRTGELFF. The full variable domain, in which reference TRBV2 and TRBJ2-2 provide the parts outside the CDR3, is EPEVTQTPSHQVTQMGQEVILRCVPISNHLYFYWYRQILGQKVEFLVSFYNNEISEKSEIFDDQFSVERPDGSNFTLKIRSTKLEDSAMYFCASTTGLRTGELFFGEGSRLTVL.